This T cell receptor (beta chain) is from a study of T cell changes during pregnancy in multiple sclerosis. Assay: immunoSEQ multiplex PCR; the TCRdb copy retains only in-frame clones and omits some. This table has about 59,000 clones, about 87% appearing once. Germline loops: CDR1 MGHRA, CDR2 YSYEKL. The CDR3 consists of 16 residues. After removal of 1 base from V and 3 bases from J, the junction contained 6 bases not matched to a gene. The TCR originated in a human donor whose cells served as feeder cells for cultures in a pregnancy study. Sequencing was carried out using peripheral blood from another person, used as feeder cells. The genes are TRBV4-1 and TRBJ2-1; TRBD2 matches 7 bases. Here the CDR3 reads CASSQVSGGFYNEQFF. The CDR3 DNA sequence: TGCGCCAGCAGCCAAGTGTCCGGGGGGTTCTACAATGAGCAGTTCTTC.